The 10 T cell receptor beta chains presented below share a single source sample, sequenced in a study of cytomegalovirus exposure and HLA in healthy donors. Amplification used 60 Vbeta primers and 13 Jbeta primers. Assay used: immunoSEQ multiplex PCR; TCRdb lists only in-frame clones, some missing. The sample contains roughly 200,000 clones, roughly 85% of which appear only once. The sample taken for sequencing was PBMCs. The receptors come from a woman younger than 45 in good health and CMV-seropositive.

V is TRBV5-6 and J is TRBJ2-7; 10 positions match TRBD1. Germline CDR1 and CDR2: SGHDT and YYEEEE. The CDR3 runs 16 residues. V was clipped by 3 bases and J by 7 bases; unmatched bases: 13. This CDR3 reads CASSSALGQGLGEQYF. CDR3 DNA: TGTGCCAGCAGCTCCGCGTTGGGACAGGGGCTCGGGGAGCAGTACTTC.

The chain links TRBV2 to TRBJ2-4; 7 nucleotides align to TRBD2. The CDR3 is 16 residues long. Germline CDR1 and CDR2: SNHLY and FYNNEI. Germline trimming cut 7 bases from V and 1 base from J; bases unmatched to any gene: 10. This CDR3 is CASILFGGGAKNIQYF. The CDR3 DNA reads as TGTGCCAGCATTTTATTTGGGGGAGGGGCCAAAAACATTCAGTACTTC.

J is TRBJ2-3 and V is TRBV27, with D uncertain. With 5 bases removed from V and 0 bases from J, the gap between germline ends came to 9 bases. Germline CDR1 reads MNHEY; CDR2 reads SMNVEV (reference sequence). The CDR3 sequence is 14 residues long. The CDR3 sequence: CASSPYESTDTQYF. The DNA of the CDR3 is TGTGCCAGCAGTCCGTACGAGAGCACAGATACGCAGTATTTT.

This chain uses TRBV6-4 with TRBJ2-2, with 12 bases matching TRBD2. Trimming at V came to 5 bases and at J to 6 bases, leaving 4 bases not matched to a gene. CDR1 and CDR2 from the germline V gene are MRHNA and SNTAGT. The CDR3 contains 15 residues. CDR3 DNA sequence: TGTGCCAGCAGTCGACTAGCGGGAGTTTCCGGGGAGCTGTTTTTT. Protein: CASSRLAGVSGELFF.

The rearrangement uses TRBV18 and TRBJ1-5; 10 positions agree with TRBD1. CDR1 KGHSH and CDR2 LQKENI come from the germline V gene. V was clipped by 2 bases and J by 4 bases; unmatched bases: 5. CDR3 length equals 16 residues. The chain's CDR3 is CASSPTWTGGNQPQHF. CDR3 nucleotides: TGTGCCAGCTCACCAACGTGGACAGGGGGTAATCAGCCCCAGCATTTT.

The chain links TRBV4-1 to TRBJ2-3, with unresolved D. Germline values: CDR1 MGHRA, CDR2 YSYEKL. Trimming pared 4 bases from V and 2 bases from J, leaving 19 bases between. This CDR3 comprises 17 residues. This CDR3 reads CASSPVPGGDFTDTQYF. The CDR3 DNA sequence: TGCGCCAGCAGCCCCGTCCCGGGTGGTGATTTCACAGATACGCAGTATTTT.

The chain uses TRBV5-1 and TRBJ1-1; 7 nucleotides agree with TRBD1. CDR3 length: 15 amino acids. Germline CDR1 and CDR2: SGHRS and YFSETQ. The junction had 2 bases not matched to a gene; V was cut back by 0 bases and J by 0 bases. The CDR3 protein is CASSLGDRVNTEAFF. The CDR3 DNA follows: TGCGCCAGCAGCTTGGGGGACAGAGTGAACACTGAAGCTTTCTTT.

V and J are TRBV7-2 and TRBJ2-7, with D tentatively TRBD2 (6 bases). The CDR3 consists of 14 residues. Germline V gene sequence: CDR1 SGHTA, CDR2 FQGNSA. Trimming took off 8 bases at V and 4 bases at J, with 18 bases between the two ends. CDR3 DNA: TGTGCCAGCGGAAGAGGCGGGGTTCCTTACGAGCAGTACTTC. Amino acid sequence: CASGRGGVPYEQYF. The variable domain in full, with the rest retrieved from reference TRBV7-2 and TRBJ2-7, is GAGVSQSPSNKVTEKGKDVELRCDPISGHTALYWYRQSLGQGLEFLIYFQGNSAPDKSGLPSDRFSAERTGGSVSTLTIQRTQQEDSAVYLCASGRGGVPYEQYFGPGTRLTVT.

The chain links TRBV9 to TRBJ1-5, with TRBD1 identical over 7 bases. Germline trimming cut 0 bases from V and 6 bases from J; bases unmatched to any gene: 6. The CDR3 sequence is 15 residues long. CDR1 SGDLS and CDR2 YYNGEE come from the germline V gene. The CDR3 region is CASSVGQGGTQPQHF. CDR3 sequence (DNA): TGTGCCAGCAGCGTAGGACAGGGAGGAACTCAGCCCCAGCATTTT.

The CDR3 DNA follows: TGTGCCTGGAGTCGGAGCGTCTCCTACAATGAGCAGTTCTTC. It translates to CAWSRSVSYNEQFF. This chain uses TRBV30 with TRBJ2-1; D is uncertain. V gave up 2 bases and J gave up 0 bases, with 8 bases separating them. The CDR3 spans 14 residues. In germline, CDR1 is GTSNPN, CDR2 SVGIG (reference sequence).